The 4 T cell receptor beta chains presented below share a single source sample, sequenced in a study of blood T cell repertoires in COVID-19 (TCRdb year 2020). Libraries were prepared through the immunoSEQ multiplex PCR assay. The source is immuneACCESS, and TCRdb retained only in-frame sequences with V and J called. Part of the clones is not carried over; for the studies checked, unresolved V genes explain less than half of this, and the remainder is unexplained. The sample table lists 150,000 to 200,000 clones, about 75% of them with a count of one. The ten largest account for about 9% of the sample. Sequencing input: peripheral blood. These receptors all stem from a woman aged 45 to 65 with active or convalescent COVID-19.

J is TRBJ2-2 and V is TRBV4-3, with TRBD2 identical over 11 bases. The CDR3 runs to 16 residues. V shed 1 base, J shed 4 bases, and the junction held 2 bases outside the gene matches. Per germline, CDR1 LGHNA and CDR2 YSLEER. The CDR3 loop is CASSQVAGGGTGELFF. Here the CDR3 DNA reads TGCGCCAGCAGCCAAGTAGCGGGAGGGGGCACCGGGGAGCTGTTTTTT.

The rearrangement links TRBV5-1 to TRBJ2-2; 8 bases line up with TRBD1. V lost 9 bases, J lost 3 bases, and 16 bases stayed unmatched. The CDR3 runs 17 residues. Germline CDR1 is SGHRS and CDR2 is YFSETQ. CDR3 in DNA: TGCGCCAACCCCGCTGGGGCAGGGGGCTCGGACACCGGGGAGCTGTTTTTT. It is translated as CANPAGAGGSDTGELFF.

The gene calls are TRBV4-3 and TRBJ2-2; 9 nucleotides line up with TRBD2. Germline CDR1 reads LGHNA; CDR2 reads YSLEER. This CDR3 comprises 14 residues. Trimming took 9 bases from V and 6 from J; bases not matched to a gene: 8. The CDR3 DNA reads TGCGCCAGAGCGGGAGGAAGTAAGGCCGGGGAGCTGTTTTTT. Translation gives CARAGGSKAGELFF.

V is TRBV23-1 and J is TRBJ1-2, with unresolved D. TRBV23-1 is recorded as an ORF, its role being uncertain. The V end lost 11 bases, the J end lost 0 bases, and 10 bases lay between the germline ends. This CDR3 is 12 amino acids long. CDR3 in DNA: TGCGCCCAAGAGAGGGCTAACTATGGCTACACCTTC. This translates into CAQERANYGYTF.